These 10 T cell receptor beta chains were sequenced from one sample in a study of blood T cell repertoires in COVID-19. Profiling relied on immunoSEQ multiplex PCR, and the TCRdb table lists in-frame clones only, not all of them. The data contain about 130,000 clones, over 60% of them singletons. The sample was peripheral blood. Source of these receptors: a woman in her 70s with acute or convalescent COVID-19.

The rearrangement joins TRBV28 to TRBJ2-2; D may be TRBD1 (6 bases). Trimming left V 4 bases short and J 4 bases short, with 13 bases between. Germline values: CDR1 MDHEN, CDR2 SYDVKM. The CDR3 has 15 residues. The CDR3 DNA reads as TGTGCCAGCAGTTCCGGACAGCGGAGCACCGGGGAGCTGTTTTTT. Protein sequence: CASSSGQRSTGELFF.

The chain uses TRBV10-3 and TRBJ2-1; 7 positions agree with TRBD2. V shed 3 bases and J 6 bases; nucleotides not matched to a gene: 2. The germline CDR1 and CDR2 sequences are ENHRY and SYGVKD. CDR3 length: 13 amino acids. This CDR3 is CAISELAINEQFF. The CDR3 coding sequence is TGTGCCATCAGTGAACTAGCGATCAATGAGCAGTTCTTC.

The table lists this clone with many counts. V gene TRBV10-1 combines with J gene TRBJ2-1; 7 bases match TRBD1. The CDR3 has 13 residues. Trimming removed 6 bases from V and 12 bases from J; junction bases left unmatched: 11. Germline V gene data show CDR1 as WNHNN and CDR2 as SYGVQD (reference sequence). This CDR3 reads CASRARQGSGQFF. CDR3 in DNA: TGCGCCAGCAGGGCACGACAGGGTTCGGGGCAGTTCTTC.

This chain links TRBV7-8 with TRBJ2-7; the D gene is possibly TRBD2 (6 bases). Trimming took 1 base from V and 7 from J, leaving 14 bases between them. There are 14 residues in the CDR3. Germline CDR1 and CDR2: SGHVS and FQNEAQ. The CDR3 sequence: CASSLEPRAGEQYF. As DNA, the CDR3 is TGTGCCAGCAGCTTAGAACCCAGGGCGGGGGAGCAGTACTTC.

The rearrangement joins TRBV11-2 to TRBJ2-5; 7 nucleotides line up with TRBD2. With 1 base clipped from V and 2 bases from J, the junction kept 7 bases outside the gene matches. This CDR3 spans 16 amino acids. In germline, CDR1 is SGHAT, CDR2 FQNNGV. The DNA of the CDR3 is TGTGCCAGCAGCTTAGGGTTGCTAGCGGCGCAAGAGACCCAGTACTTC. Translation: CASSLGLLAAQETQYF.

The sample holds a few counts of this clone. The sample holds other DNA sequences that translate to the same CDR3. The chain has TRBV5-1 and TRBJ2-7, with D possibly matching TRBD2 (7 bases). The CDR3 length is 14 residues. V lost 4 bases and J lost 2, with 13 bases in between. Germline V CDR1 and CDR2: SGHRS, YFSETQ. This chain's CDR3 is CASSPGGGAYEQYF. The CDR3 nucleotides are TGCGCCAGCAGCCCTGGGGGGGGCGCCTACGAGCAGTACTTC.

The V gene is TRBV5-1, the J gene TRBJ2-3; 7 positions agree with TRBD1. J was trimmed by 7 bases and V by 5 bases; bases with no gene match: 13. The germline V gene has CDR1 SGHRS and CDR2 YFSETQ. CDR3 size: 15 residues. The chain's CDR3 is CASSPQPDRQNTQYF. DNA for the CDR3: TGCGCCAGCAGTCCACAACCGGACAGGCAAAATACGCAGTATTTT.

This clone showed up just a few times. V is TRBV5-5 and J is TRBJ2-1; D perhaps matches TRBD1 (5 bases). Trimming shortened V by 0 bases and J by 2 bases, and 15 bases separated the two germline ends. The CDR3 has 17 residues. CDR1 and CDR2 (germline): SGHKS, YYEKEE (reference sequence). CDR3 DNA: TGTGCCAGCAGCTTGGCTATGGATGGGGCTGCCTACAATGAGCAGTTCTTC. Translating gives CASSLAMDGAAYNEQFF.

The CDR3 loop reads CASSLLAGELFF. CDR3 sequence (DNA): TGTGCCAGCAGTTTACTTGCCGGGGAGCTGTTTTTT. The chain uses TRBV6-5 and TRBJ2-2; the D is unclear. V was trimmed by 4 bases and J by 6 bases, leaving 6 bases between them. Germline CDR1 and CDR2: MNHEY and SVGAGI. The CDR3 length is 12 residues.

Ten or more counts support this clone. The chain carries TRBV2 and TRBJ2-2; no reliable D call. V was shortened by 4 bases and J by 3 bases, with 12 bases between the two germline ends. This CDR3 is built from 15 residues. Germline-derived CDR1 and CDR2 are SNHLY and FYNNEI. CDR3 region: CASSGPGLDTGELFF. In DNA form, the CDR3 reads TGTGCCAGCAGTGGCCCAGGATTGGACACCGGGGAGCTGTTTTTT.